What follows are 2 T cell receptor beta chains derived from one specimen sequenced in a study of blood T cell repertoires in COVID-19. The data were produced by immunoSEQ multiplex PCR, yet TCRdb's version contains in-frame clones alone and is incomplete. The sample contains 150,000 to 200,000 clones, approximately 83% of which appear only once. The specimen sequenced was peripheral blood. These receptors were collected from a woman of 80 years or more with active or convalescent COVID-19.

This clone was seen a single time. The V call is TRBV19, the J call TRBJ2-2; perhaps TRBD2 as D (5 bases). This CDR3 has 15 amino acids. Germline CDR1 is LNHDA and CDR2 is SQIVND (reference sequence). The germline V and J ends were trimmed by 3 bases and 5 bases, with 13 bases remaining between them. CDR3 amino acids: CASSMTGKLTGELFF. The CDR3 DNA reads TGTGCCAGTAGTATGACGGGGAAATTGACCGGGGAGCTGTTTTTT.

This clone was seen only once. The rearrangement joins TRBV19 to TRBJ1-2; TRBD1 agrees at 7 bases. The CDR3 is 13 residues long. J gave up 6 bases and V 7 bases, and 8 bases lay outside the gene matches. Germline V gene data show CDR1 as LNHDA and CDR2 as SQIVND (reference sequence). The CDR3 nucleotides read TGTGCCAGTACCCCTCGAGGGGGCAATGGCTACACCTTC. The encoded protein is CASTPRGGNGYTF.